A selection of T cell receptor beta chains follows, all from one sample in a study of shared T cell receptors in the human thymus. The repertoire was sequenced with immunoSEQ multiplex PCR; TCRdb's copy has only in-frame clones and lacks some. The sample has approximately 68,000 clones, 90% to 95% seen once. Input material: thymocytes. These receptors all stem from a human donor. Both conserved end residues are part of each CDR3. D genes are given only for firm matches. The size of a clone is reported for some rows only, either as once, few or many, or as a class for expanded clones.

once	TRBJ2-2	TRBD1	TRBV18	CASSRTGHPSPRAGYGELFF	TGTGCCAGCTCTCGGACAGGGCACCCTTCTCCCCGCGCAGGATACGGGGAGCTGTTTTTT
NA	TRBJ1-5	TRBD1	TRBV28	CASSLQGASKGNQPQHF	TGTGCCAGCAGCTTACAGGGGGCGAGTAAGGGCAATCAGCCCCAGCATTTT
NA	TRBJ2-3	TRBD2	TRBV7-3	CASSAADQAGGTDTQYF	TGTGCCAGCTCGGCCGCGGACCAGGCGGGGGGCACAGATACGCAGTATTTT
NA	TRBJ2-3	NA	TRBV29-1	CSVETLRDSTDTQYF	TGCAGCGTTGAAACACTCCGGGACTCCACAGATACGCAGTATTTT
NA	TRBJ1-1	NA	TRBV7-4	CASSSNPPVGTMNTEAFF	TGTGCCAGCAGCTCAAATCCACCAGTGGGGACCATGAACACTGAAGCTTTCTTT
NA	TRBJ1-4	NA	TRBV7-6	CASSFSQGRDNEKLFF	TGTGCCAGCAGCTTTAGCCAGGGCAGGGATAATGAAAAACTGTTTTTT
NA	TRBJ2-7	TRBD1	TRBV28	CASSFGTGFYEQYF	TGTGCCAGCAGTTTCGGGACAGGGTTCTACGAGCAGTACTTC
once	TRBJ2-5	NA	TRBV18	CASSPSSRTIQETQYF	TGTGCCAGCTCACCCTCGAGTCGGACGATCCAAGAGACCCAGTACTTC
NA	TRBJ2-2	NA	TRBV5-1	CASLGSNTGELFF	TGCGCCAGCCTTGGCAGTAACACCGGGGAGCTGTTTTTT
NA	TRBJ1-5	NA	TRBV28	CASGGGAPSLFYQPQHF	TGTGCCAGTGGAGGCGGGGCTCCTTCCCTCTTTTATCAGCCCCAGCATTTT
NA	TRBJ2-1	TRBD2	TRBV5-8	CASSLPIRGAYNEQFF	TGTGCCAGCAGCTTGCCGATTCGGGGGGCCTACAATGAGCAGTTCTTC
NA	TRBJ2-1	TRBD2	TRBV5-4	CASSLLLAGYNEQFF	TGTGCCAGCAGCTTGTTACTAGCGGGATACAATGAGCAGTTCTTC
NA	TRBJ2-3	NA	TRBV4-3	CASSPNPWNFDTQYF	TGCGCCAGCAGCCCGAACCCGTGGAATTTTGATACGCAGTATTTT